Many counts were recorded for the clone carrying this TCR beta chain. Its target is unknown. Patients were aged 18 to 65, had disease duration under 2 months, and had newly diagnosed hyperthyroidism. The sample is drawn from a study of T cells in Graves' hyperthyroidism and ophthalmopathy. This CDR3 region has 16 residues. Trimming cost V 1 base and J 2 bases, with 12 bases left between them. Germline CDR1 and CDR2: SGHTA and FQGNSA. Broader study findings: A model using 13 V-J features told ophthalmopathy apart from stable hyperthyroidism. It was a median about 6 months before onset that the model predicted ophthalmopathy. Blood also carried most thyroid clonotypes expanded above 0.001.

TCR beta CDR3 region amplification was performed from RNA transcripts. First-round RT-PCR of the TCR CDR3 relied on the HTBI primer set. Each CDR3 protein gets one entry after TCRdb re-called the multiplex PCR reads with MiXCR. Altogether about 740,000 distinct CDR3 sequences are present, less than 15% being singletons, with the ten largest covering more than 8.5%. Sample: blood. The TCR originated in a woman aged 18-35 years with Graves' hyperthyroidism. J is TRBJ1-5 and V is TRBV7-2; a possible D gene is TRBD1 (6 bases). The CDR3 region is CASSLVGGPGNQPQHF. DNA for the CDR3: TGTGCCAGCAGCTTAGTAGGGGGGCCCGGCAATCAGCCCCAGCATTTT.